This T cell receptor beta chain was retrieved from a study of T-cell reconstitution after alpha-beta-depleted transplantation in children. Study-level findings and limits: Reportedly, alpha-beta T cells present about two months post-transplant originated from several hundred expanded clones of graft origin. Newly produced T cells mostly accounted for T-cell counts and diversity one year post-transplant.

Unique molecular identifiers were used to barcode this TCRbeta library. TCRdb ran MiXCR on the PCR reads and lists one entry per CDR3 protein. Of around 670,000 distinct CDR3 sequences in the sample, roughly 13% are singletons; the top ten hold approximately 0.8%. This CDR3 has 11 residues. Germline CDR1 is KGHDR and CDR2 is SFDVKD. Trimming took 4 bases from V and 9 from J, leaving 6 bases between them. This clonotype was observed many times. Its antigen remains unidentified. The chain couples TRBV24-1 to TRBJ2-1; D unresolved. The origin of this receptor is a girl aged 2-10 years with congenital amegakaryocytic thrombocytopenia, due to receive a stem cell transplant. The sequenced sample was PBMCs, obtained before TCRalphabeta/CD19-depleted stem cell transplant. CDR3 protein: CATSEYGEQFF. The CDR3 bases are TGTGCCACCAGTGAGTACGGTGAGCAGTTCTTC.